One sample yielded the 24 T cell receptor beta chains listed below, sequenced in a study of shared clonotypes between healthy human individuals. Clones were sequenced by immunoSEQ multiplex PCR, and TCRdb holds only the in-frame ones, with some missing. The sample yields some 2.1 million clones, 85% to 95% seen once. Input material: naive CD4+ T cells sorted from blood. Noted subset: CD45RA+ positively selected. The origin of the receptors is a man younger than 30 in good health.

This chain connects TRBV7-9 to TRBJ1-5; weak D call: TRBD1 (5 bases). V was cut by 4 bases and J by 7 bases, with 11 bases left in between. CDR3 size: 13 residues. Germline V CDR1 and CDR2: SEHNR, FQNEAQ (reference sequence). The CDR3: CASSWGGSQPQHF. The CDR3 DNA reads TGTGCCAGCAGCTGGGGGGGGAGCCAGCCCCAGCATTTT.

The V gene is TRBV30, the J gene TRBJ1-1; TRBD1 might be the D (6 bases). The CDR3 covers 12 residues. In germline, CDR1 is GTSNPN, CDR2 SVGIG (reference sequence). V gave up 5 bases and J gave up 0 bases, with 7 bases separating them. The CDR3 here is CAWDRMNTEAFF. The CDR3, as DNA: TGTGCCTGGGACAGGATGAACACTGAAGCTTTCTTT.

The chain uses TRBV18 and TRBJ2-5; tentatively, D is TRBD1 or TRBD2 (5 bases each). The CDR3 has 14 amino acids. The ends were cut back, 5 bases at V and 3 bases at J, with 13 bases in the middle. Germline CDR1 is KGHSH and CDR2 is LQKENI. For the CDR3, the DNA is TGTGCCAGCTCAACGGTTGGGGGAGAAGAGACCCAGTACTTC. Amino acids: CASSTVGGEETQYF.

The chain couples TRBV7-9 to TRBJ2-3; D is perhaps TRBD1 (5 bases). Germline CDR1 is SEHNR and CDR2 is FQNEAQ (reference sequence). The CDR3 extends over 13 amino acids. V was trimmed by 4 bases and J by 3 bases, leaving 8 bases between them. CDR3 amino acids: CASSSPGTDTQYF. In DNA form, the CDR3 reads TGTGCCAGCAGCTCCCCAGGGACAGATACGCAGTATTTT. Full variable domain (rest looked up from reference TRBV7-9 and TRBJ2-3): DTGVSQNPRHKITKRGQNVTFRCDPISEHNRLYWYRQTLGQGPEFLTYFQNEAQLEKSRLLSDRFSAERPKGSFSTLEIQRTEQGDSAMYLCASSSPGTDTQYFGPGTRLTVL.

J is TRBJ2-1 and V is TRBV7-2, with TRBD2 matching 11 bases. V lost 5 bases and J lost 15; bases outside the gene matches: 18. Germline CDR1 is SGHTA and CDR2 is FQGNSA. The CDR3 is 16 amino acids. The CDR3 bases are TGTGCCAGCAGCGTTAATAGCGGGGGGGCCCTCGGGTCGAGGTTCTTC. As protein: CASSVNSGGALGSRFF. Using reference TRBV7-2 and TRBJ2-1 for the parts outside the CDR3, the full variable domain is GAGVSQSPSNKVTEKGKDVELRCDPISGHTALYWYRQSLGQGLEFLIYFQGNSAPDKSGLPSDRFSAERTGGSVSTLTIQRTQQEDSAVYLCASSVNSGGALGSRFFGPGTRLTVL.

This rearrangement joins TRBV4-3 to TRBJ2-5, with D maybe TRBD2 (5 bases). Germline CDR1 reads LGHNA; CDR2 reads YSLEER. The CDR3 runs 12 residues. The CDR3 reads CVPGLGQETQYF. The CDR3 DNA reads as TGCGTCCCAGGACTGGGGCAAGAGACCCAGTACTTC.

The chain joins TRBV10-1 to TRBJ2-3, with D possibly being TRBD1 (5 bases). Germline assignment: CDR1 WNHNN and CDR2 SYGVQD (reference sequence). This CDR3 region has 13 residues. Trimming removed 7 bases at V and 2 bases at J, with 10 bases between. This CDR3 is CASNADITDTQYF. The CDR3 DNA is TGCGCCAGCAATGCGGACATCACAGATACGCAGTATTTT.

This chain joins TRBV2 and TRBJ1-5; the D gene is possibly TRBD1 (5 bases). Trimming pared 5 bases from V and 0 bases from J, leaving 11 bases between. The CDR3 is 15 amino acids. Germline CDR1 SNHLY, CDR2 FYNNEI. The CDR3 sequence is CASSWTMDSNQPQHF. The CDR3 bases are TGTGCCAGCAGTTGGACAATGGATAGCAATCAGCCCCAGCATTTT.

This clone was seen more than once but under ten times. V is TRBV6-5 and J is TRBJ2-7, with D possibly matching TRBD2 (6 bases). Trimming removed 4 bases at V and 0 bases at J, with 16 bases between. CDR3 length equals 16 residues. CDR1 and CDR2 from the germline V gene are MNHEY and SVGAGI. The CDR3 DNA is TGTGCCAGCAGTTGGCACCCGGACGGGAGCTCCTACGAGCAGTACTTC. It translates to CASSWHPDGSSYEQYF.

This clone was seen only once. CDR3 sequence reads: CAGGYGYTF. CDR3 coding DNA: TGTGCCGGGGGCTATGGCTACACCTTC. The chain employs TRBV30 and TRBJ1-2; the D gene is possibly TRBD1 (5 bases). V lost 8 bases to trimming and J lost 4 bases, with 5 bases between them. This CDR3 has 9 residues. Germline-derived CDR1 and CDR2 are GTSNPN and SVGIG (reference sequence). Looking up the rest from reference TRBV30 and TRBJ1-2 gives the full variable domain: SQTIHQWPATLVQPVGSPLSLECTVEGTSNPNLYWYRQAAGRGLQLLFYSVGIGQISSEVPQNLSASRPQDRQFILSSKKLLLSDSGFYLCAGGYGYTFGSGTRLTVV.

The chain has TRBV6-6 and TRBJ2-7, with no clear D. The V gene's germline CDR1 is MNHNY and CDR2 SVGAGI (reference sequence). The CDR3 is 14 amino acids. Trimming took 6 bases from V and 2 from J, leaving 14 bases between them. CDR3 sequence: CASRRNDGPYEQYF. In DNA form, the CDR3 reads TGTGCCAGCAGAAGAAACGACGGGCCCTACGAGCAGTACTTC.

The genes are TRBV11-2 and TRBJ2-3; 8 nucleotides line up with TRBD1. This CDR3 is 16 amino acids long. Germline CDR1 is SGHAT and CDR2 is FQNNGV. V lost 3 bases, J lost 1 base, and 6 bases stayed unmatched. CDR3 nucleotide sequence: TGTGCCAGCAGCTTTCGACAGGGGCTCGGCACAGATACGCAGTATTTT. It codes for CASSFRQGLGTDTQYF.

The chain employs TRBV6-1 and TRBJ2-7; TRBD1 matches 10 bases. Looked up from germline, CDR1 is MNHNS and CDR2 is SASEGT. Trimming took 6 bases from V and 4 from J; bases not matched to a gene: 9. The CDR3 is 15 amino acids. The CDR3 loop reads CASRVTGQGRYEQYF. The DNA of the CDR3 is TGTGCCAGCAGAGTTACGGGACAGGGGCGTTACGAGCAGTACTTC.

This chain connects TRBV5-1 to TRBJ2-3, with D possibly being TRBD1 (6 bases). The CDR3 runs 13 residues. CDR1 is SGHRS and CDR2 is YFSETQ in the germline V gene. V dropped 4 bases and J dropped 4 bases, with 10 bases sitting between them. CDR3 DNA: TGCGCCAGCAGCCCTGAGGGGGCAGATACGCAGTATTTT. Its translation: CASSPEGADTQYF. Based on the CDR3 plus reference TRBV5-1 and TRBJ2-3, the full variable domain is KAGVTQTPRYLIKTRGQQVTLSCSPISGHRSVSWYQQTPGQGLQFLFEYFSETQRNKGNFPGRFSGRQFSNSRSEMNVSTLELGDSALYLCASSPEGADTQYFGPGTRLTVL.

The chain recombines TRBV30 with TRBJ2-2; no firm D call. V lost 3 bases and J lost 2, with 10 bases in between. Germline V gene lookup returns CDR1 GTSNPN and CDR2 SVGIG (reference sequence). The CDR3 sequence is 14 residues long. The CDR3 here is CAWRLQPNTGELFF. CDR3 in DNA: TGTGCCTGGAGGCTCCAACCCAACACCGGGGAGCTGTTTTTT.

Comment on this clone: Other DNA sequences from this sample encode an identical CDR3 as well. This chain links TRBV7-9 with TRBJ1-5; D not resolved. CDR1 is SEHNR and CDR2 is FQNEAQ in the germline V gene (reference sequence). This CDR3 has 13 amino acids. Trimming removed 5 bases at V and 0 bases at J, with 5 bases between. The DNA of the CDR3 is TGTGCCAGCAGCCTGAATAGCAATCAGCCCCAGCATTTT. This codes for CASSLNSNQPQHF.

This chain joins TRBV7-2 and TRBJ2-5; D might be TRBD1 (5 bases). V was trimmed by 3 bases and J by 1 base, leaving 9 bases between them. CDR1 and CDR2 from the germline V gene are SGHTA and FQGNSA. The CDR3 covers 14 residues. The CDR3 region is CASSFARAQETQYF. The CDR3 nucleotides read TGTGCCAGCAGCTTCGCCAGGGCCCAAGAGACCCAGTACTTC.

The chain is built from TRBV9 and TRBJ2-6; tentative D call: TRBD2 (6 bases). With 6 bases removed from V and 4 bases from J, the gap between germline ends came to 14 bases. There are 15 residues in the CDR3. CDR1 is SGDLS, CDR2 YYNGEE, per germline. The chain's CDR3 is CASTSSGVGANVLTF. CDR3 bases: TGTGCCAGCACCTCATCGGGGGTCGGGGCCAACGTCCTGACTTTC.

This clone was counted a single time. The rearrangement uses TRBV10-2 and TRBJ1-5; D may be TRBD1 (5 bases). The ends were cut back, 6 bases at V and 0 bases at J, with 18 bases in the middle. Germline values: CDR1 WSHSY, CDR2 SAAADI. The CDR3 length is 17 residues. The CDR3 nucleotides read TGCGCCAGCAGCGGGCAGGGTCAGGAGTATAGCAATCAGCCCCAGCATTTT. Translating it yields CASSGQGQEYSNQPQHF.

V is TRBV5-4 and J is TRBJ2-7; perhaps TRBD1 as D (5 bases). Per the germline V gene, CDR1 is SGHNT and CDR2 is YYREEE (reference sequence). Trimming removed 5 bases from V and 0 bases from J, with 18 bases in between. CDR3 length equals 16 residues. The CDR3 DNA reads TGTGCCAGCAGTCGGTTCCAGGGTTCTTTCTCCTACGAGCAGTACTTC. Its protein is CASSRFQGSFSYEQYF.

The chain is built from TRBV20-1 and TRBJ1-1; D is perhaps TRBD1 (6 bases). Germline V gives CDR1 DFQATT, CDR2 SNEGSKA (reference sequence). Trimming pared 1 base from V and 6 bases from J, leaving 6 bases between. CDR3 length: 11 residues. The CDR3 protein is CSARGTAEAFF. The CDR3, as DNA: TGCAGTGCTAGAGGGACAGCTGAAGCTTTCTTT.

This rearrangement joins TRBV28 to TRBJ1-2; 8 bases map to TRBD1. Germline V CDR1 and CDR2: MDHEN, SYDVKM. This CDR3 is built from 15 residues. With 4 bases clipped from V and 4 bases from J, the junction kept 8 bases outside the gene matches. The CDR3 region has the DNA TGTGCCAGCAGTTATTCGGACAGGGAAGGCTATGGCTACACCTTC. It is translated as CASSYSDREGYGYTF.

This clone was recorded once. The V call is TRBV10-3, the J call TRBJ2-5; D possibly corresponds to TRBD1 (5 bases). Trimming stripped 6 bases from V and 1 base from J, with 9 bases between. Germline loops: CDR1 ENHRY, CDR2 SYGVKD. The length of the CDR3 is 13 residues. The CDR3 nucleotides are TGTGCCATCAGCCGACAGTCCCAAGAGACCCAGTACTTC. Amino acids: CAISRQSQETQYF.

This rearrangement joins TRBV12-5 to TRBJ1-1; D is undetermined. V lost 0 bases and J lost 5, with 7 bases in between. The CDR3 is 13 amino acids. Germline CDR1 LGHNT, CDR2 FRNRAP. The CDR3 DNA reads as TGTGCTAGTGGTTTGGTAAGGGTAACTGAAGCTTTCTTT. Amino acids: CASGLVRVTEAFF.